This TCR beta chain was captured in a study of cytomegalovirus exposure and HLA in healthy donors. Primers included in the PCR were 60 Vbeta and 13 Jbeta primers. Assay used: immunoSEQ multiplex PCR; TCRdb lists only in-frame clones, some missing. The sample shows about 94,000 clones, more than 65% of them seen only once. This clone appeared a single time. V lost 0 bases to trimming and J lost 2 bases, with 7 bases between them. CDR1 SGHAT and CDR2 FQNNGV come from the germline V gene. The CDR3 length is 15 residues. V is TRBV11-2 and J is TRBJ1-4; D is unclear. This receptor was identified in a human donor in good health. The sequenced sample consisted of PBMCs. The CDR3 DNA reads TGTGCCAGCAGCTTAGAGCGAGGGACTAATGAAAAACTGTTTTTT. The encoded protein is CASSLERGTNEKLFF. The whole variable domain, remainder taken from reference TRBV11-2 and TRBJ1-4, is EAGVAQSPRYKIIEKRQSVAFWCNPISGHATLYWYQQILGQGPKLLIQFQNNGVVDDSQLPKDRFSAERLKGVDSTLKIQPAKLEDSAVYLCASSLERGTNEKLFFGSGTQLSVL.